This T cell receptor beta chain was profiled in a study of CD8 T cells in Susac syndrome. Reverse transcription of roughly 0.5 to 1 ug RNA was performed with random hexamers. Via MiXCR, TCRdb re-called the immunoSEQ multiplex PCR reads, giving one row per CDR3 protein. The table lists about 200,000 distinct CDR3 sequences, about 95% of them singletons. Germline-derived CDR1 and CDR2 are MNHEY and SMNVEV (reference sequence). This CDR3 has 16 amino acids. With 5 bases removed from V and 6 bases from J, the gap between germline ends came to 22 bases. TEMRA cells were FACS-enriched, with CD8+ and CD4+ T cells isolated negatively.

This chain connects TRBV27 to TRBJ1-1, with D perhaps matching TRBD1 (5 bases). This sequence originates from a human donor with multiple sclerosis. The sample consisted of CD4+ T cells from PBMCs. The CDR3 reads CASSPPWGPRGAEAFF. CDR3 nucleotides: TGTGCCAGCAGTCCGCCTTGGGGTCCCCGGGGGGCTGAAGCTTTCTTT.